This T cell receptor beta chain emerged from a study of T cells in Graves' hyperthyroidism and ophthalmopathy. General observations from the study: The blood repertoire included most of the expanded thyroid clonotypes above 0.001.

Germline V gene lookup returns CDR1 LGHDT and CDR2 YNNKEL (reference sequence). This CDR3 spans 15 amino acids. Trimming removed 4 bases at V and 2 bases at J, with 13 bases between. This clonotype was recorded at least ten times. Its antigen is unknown. More than 9.5 ml fresh peripheral blood yielded the PBMCs. Regions amplified from RNA transcripts were the TCR beta CDR3 regions. HTBI primers drove first-round RT-PCR of the TCR CDR3. TCRdb redid the calling of the multiplex PCR reads with MiXCR, one entry per CDR3 protein. The sample has 330,000 or so distinct CDR3 sequences, around 19% seen once. The rearrangement joins TRBV3-1 to TRBJ2-3; possibly TRBD1 or TRBD2 for D (5 bases each). The TCR was taken from a man over 45 with Graves' ophthalmopathy. The sequenced sample consisted of blood. Written as DNA, the CDR3 is TGTGCCAGCAGCCTCGGGGCATCATCCACAGATACGCAGTATTTT. Translating it yields CASSLGASSTDTQYF.